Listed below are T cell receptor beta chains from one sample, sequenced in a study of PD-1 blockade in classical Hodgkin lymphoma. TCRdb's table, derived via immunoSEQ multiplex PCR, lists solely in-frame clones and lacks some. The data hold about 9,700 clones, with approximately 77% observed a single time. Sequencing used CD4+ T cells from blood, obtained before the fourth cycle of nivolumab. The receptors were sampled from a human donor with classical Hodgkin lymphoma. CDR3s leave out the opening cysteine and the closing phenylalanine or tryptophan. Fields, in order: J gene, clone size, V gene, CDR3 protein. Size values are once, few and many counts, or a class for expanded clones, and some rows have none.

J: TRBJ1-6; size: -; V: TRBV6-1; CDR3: ASTTRSLNSPLH
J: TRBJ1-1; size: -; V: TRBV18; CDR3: ASSPPSRNMNTEAF
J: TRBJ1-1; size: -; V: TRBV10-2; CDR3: ASKKQFTEAF
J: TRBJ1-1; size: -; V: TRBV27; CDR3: ASSLVDRVAEAF
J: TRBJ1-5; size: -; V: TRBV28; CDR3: ASRGSNQPQH
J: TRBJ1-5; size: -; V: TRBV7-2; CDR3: ASSPQGAGHQQPQH
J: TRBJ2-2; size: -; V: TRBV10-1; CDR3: ASSSGTANTGELF
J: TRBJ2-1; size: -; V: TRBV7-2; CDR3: ASSSLGRGSYNEQF
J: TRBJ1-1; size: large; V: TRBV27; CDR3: ASSFWAGVNTEAF
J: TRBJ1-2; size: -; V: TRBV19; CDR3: ASSIDGNYGYT
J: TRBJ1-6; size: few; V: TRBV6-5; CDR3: ASSYSFGTANSPLH